This T cell receptor beta chain came from a study of CD8 T cells in Susac syndrome. General study points: Peak Susac CD8+ clonal expansion was seen in TEMRA cells and active patients.

A quantity of roughly 0.5 to 1 ug RNA underwent reverse transcription using random hexamers. One entry per CDR3 protein results from TCRdb running MiXCR on the immunoSEQ multiplex PCR reads. The table records about 120,000 distinct CDR3 sequences, roughly 94% of them present only once. The CDR3 has 14 amino acids. Germline V gives CDR1 SNHLY, CDR2 FYNNEI. V was pared by 5 bases and J by 4 bases, with 1 base of the junction left unmatched. On this clonotype: Its specificity is unknown.

The sample taken for sequencing was CD8+ T cells from PBMCs. The sequence was collected from a human donor with Susac syndrome. The chain recombines TRBV2 with TRBJ2-3; 12 bases are a match to TRBD2. As DNA, the CDR3 is TGTGCCAGCAGTCGGACTAGCGGGGCAGATACGCAGTATTTT. Protein: CASSRTSGADTQYF. The whole variable domain, remainder taken from reference TRBV2 and TRBJ2-3, is EPEVTQTPSHQVTQMGQEVILRCVPISNHLYFYWYRQILGQKVEFLVSFYNNEISEKSEIFDDQFSVERPDGSNFTLKIRSTKLEDSAMYFCASSRTSGADTQYFGPGTRLTVL.